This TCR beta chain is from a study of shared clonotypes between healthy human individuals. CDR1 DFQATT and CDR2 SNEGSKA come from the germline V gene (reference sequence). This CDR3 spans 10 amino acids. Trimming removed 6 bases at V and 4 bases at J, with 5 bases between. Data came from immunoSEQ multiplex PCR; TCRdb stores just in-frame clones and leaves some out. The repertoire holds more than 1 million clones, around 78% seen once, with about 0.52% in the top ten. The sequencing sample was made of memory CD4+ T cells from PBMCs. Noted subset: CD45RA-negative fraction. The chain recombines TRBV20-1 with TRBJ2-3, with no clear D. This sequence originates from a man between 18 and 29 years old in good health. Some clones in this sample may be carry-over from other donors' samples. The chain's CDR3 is CSAAADTQYF. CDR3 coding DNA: TGCAGTGCGGCCGCAGATACGCAGTATTTT.